The clone carrying this TCR beta chain occurred many times. The data were obtained in a study of T-cell reconstitution after alpha-beta-depleted transplantation in children. CDR1 is SGHTA and CDR2 is FQGNSA in the germline V gene. The CDR3 has 16 amino acids. V was pared by 1 base and J by 4 bases, with 13 bases between. Library preparation (for TCRbeta) was performed with unique molecular identifiers. TCRdb re-derived calls from the PCR reads in MiXCR, one entry per CDR3 protein. The data hold approximately 70,000 distinct CDR3 sequences, with roughly 4.9% observed a single time. The genes are TRBV7-2 and TRBJ1-4; D not resolved. This TCR was recovered from a boy younger than two who had a stem cell transplant for acute myeloid leukemia, so the T cells may come from the graft donor. The source was PBMCs, mostly from graft donor cells, collected 180 days after TCRalphabeta/CD19-depleted stem cell transplant. The CDR3 DNA sequence: TGTGCCAGCAGCTTAGGGGGAGCAGAACTTAATGAAAAACTGTTTTTT. Translated, it gives CASSLGGAELNEKLFF.